The 9 T cell receptor beta chains reported below all come from one sample, sequenced in a study of CD8+CD57+ T cells in acquired aplastic anemia (dated by TCRdb to the late 2010s). Patients chosen for sequencing had shown expansion of CD8+CD57+ cells by flow cytometry. The sequencing machine was an Illumina HiSeq 2000. TCR beta VDJ combination and CDR3 sequence profiling used genomic DNA as the template. TCRdb took the public reads, trimmed them with fastp at Q25, ran MiXCR for clone calling and kept in-frame beta chains. Duplicate CDR3 protein sequences are folded into a single record with the most common DNA and genes. This sample holds about 200,000 distinct CDR3 sequences; around 50% were observed only once. Clones ranked in the top ten supply approximately 20% of the sample. Sequencing used sorted CD4+, CD8+, or CD8+CD57+ T cells (not recorded which) from PBMCs. These receptors originate from a human donor with aplastic anemia.

V gene TRBV7-9 combines with J gene TRBJ1-2, with TRBD1 matching over 7 bases. Trimming took 5 bases from V and 3 from J; bases not matched to a gene: 9. Germline assignment: CDR1 SEHNR and CDR2 FQNEAQ (reference sequence). The length of the CDR3 is 15 residues. CDR3 sequence (DNA): TGTGCCAGCAGCGGACAGGAGCGGCTGGACTATGGCTACACCTTC. Translation gives CASSGQERLDYGYTF.

The J gene is TRBJ1-1, the V gene TRBV2; D is ambiguous. The CDR3 runs 13 residues. V was clipped by 5 bases and J by 11 bases, with 18 bases between them. Germline values: CDR1 SNHLY, CDR2 FYNNEI. The CDR3 nucleotides read TGTGCCAGCAGTTCCTACGGCGATACGCAGGCTTTCTTT. This encodes CASSSYGDTQAFF.

This clonotype has more than one count but fewer than ten. The chain is built from TRBV4-2 and TRBJ2-3, with 11 bases identical to TRBD2. CDR1 LGHNA and CDR2 YNFKEQ come from the germline V gene. CDR3 length: 20 amino acids. The J segment lost 6 bases and the V segment lost 0 bases, leaving 17 bases of the junction unmatched. CDR3 residues: CASSQDPTLSGGASTDTQYF. The CDR3, as DNA: TGTGCCAGCAGCCAAGATCCTACCCTTAGCGGGGGGGCCAGTACCGATACGCAGTATTTT.

At least ten counts were recorded for this clonotype. This chain uses TRBV7-9 with TRBJ1-6, with 7 bases matching TRBD1. V gave up 6 bases and J gave up 1 base; unmatched junction bases: 6. This CDR3 contains 16 residues. Germline V lookup: CDR1 SEHNR, CDR2 FQNEAQ (reference sequence). CDR3 residues: CASRITGESYNSPLHF. The CDR3 DNA reads TGTGCCAGCAGGATCACAGGGGAGTCCTATAATTCACCCCTCCACTTT. Full variable domain (missing parts from reference TRBV7-9 and TRBJ1-6): DTGVSQNPRHKITKRGQNVTFRCDPISEHNRLYWYRQTLGQGPEFLTYFQNEAQLEKSRLLSDRFSAERPKGSFSTLEIQRTEQGDSAMYLCASRITGESYNSPLHFGNGTRLTVT.

The chain uses TRBV2 and TRBJ2-7, with TRBD1 identical over 7 bases. Germline lookup yields CDR1 SNHLY and CDR2 FYNNEI. The CDR3 loop spans 15 amino acids. V dropped 2 bases and J dropped 3; count of bases not matched to a gene: 7. Here the CDR3 DNA reads TGTGCCAGCAGTGAAAATCCAGGGGGATACTACGAGCAGTACTTC. Its protein product is CASSENPGGYYEQYF.

The CDR3 region has the DNA TGTGCCAGCAGCGGACTAGCGAACGAGCAGTACTTC. Protein product: CASSGLANEQYF. This chain connects TRBV9 to TRBJ2-7; TRBD2 aligns across 8 bases. Trimming removed 3 bases from V and 5 bases from J; junction bases left unmatched: 1. This CDR3 has 12 residues. CDR1 is SGDLS and CDR2 is YYNGEE in the germline V gene.

Concerning this clonotype itself: A much more abundant neighbour one base away suggests this may be a read error. V and J are TRBV12-3 or TRBV12-4 and TRBJ1-4; TRBD1 is a possible D gene (5 bases). The CDR3 runs 16 residues. Trimming took 8 bases from V and 6 from J, leaving 22 bases between them. The CDR3 protein is CASAVVGPKWHEKLFF. DNA for the CDR3: TGTGCCAGCGCAGTAGTGGGGCCTAAGTGGCATGAAAAACTGTTTTTT.

The chain links TRBV20-1 to TRBJ2-1, with D unclear. The CDR3 consists of 12 residues. Germline CDR1 is DFQATT and CDR2 is SNEGSKA (reference sequence). Trimming cost V 1 base and J 7 bases, with 8 bases left between them. Here the CDR3 reads CSARGGKNEQFF. The CDR3 DNA follows: TGCAGTGCTAGAGGCGGAAAAAATGAGCAGTTCTTC.

V and J are TRBV27 and TRBJ2-3, with D possibly TRBD1 on 6 matching bases. Germline-derived CDR1 and CDR2 are MNHEY and SMNVEV (reference sequence). Between the trimmed V and J ends, which lost 6 bases and 4 bases, there was a span of 14 bases. The CDR3 spans 14 residues. The CDR3 region has the DNA TGTGCCAGCAGCCAGGGGTTGATCCCAGATACGCAGTATTTT. Encoded protein: CASSQGLIPDTQYF.